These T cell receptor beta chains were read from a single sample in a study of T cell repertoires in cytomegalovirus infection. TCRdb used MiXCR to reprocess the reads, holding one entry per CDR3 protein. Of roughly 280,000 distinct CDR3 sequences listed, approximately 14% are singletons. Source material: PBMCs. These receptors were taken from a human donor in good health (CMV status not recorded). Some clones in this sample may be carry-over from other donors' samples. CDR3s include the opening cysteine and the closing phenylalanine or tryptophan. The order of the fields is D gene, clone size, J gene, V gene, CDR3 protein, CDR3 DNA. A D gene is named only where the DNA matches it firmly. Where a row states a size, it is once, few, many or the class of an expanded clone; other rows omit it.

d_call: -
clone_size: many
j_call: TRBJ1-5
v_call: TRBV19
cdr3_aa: CASSTASSNQPQHF
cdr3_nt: TGTGCCAGTAGTACCGCATCCAGCAATCAGCCCCAGCATTTT

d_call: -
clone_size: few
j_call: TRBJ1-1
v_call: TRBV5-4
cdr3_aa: CASSHDRSEAFF
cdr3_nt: TGTGCCAGCAGCCATGACAGGTCTGAAGCTTTCTTT

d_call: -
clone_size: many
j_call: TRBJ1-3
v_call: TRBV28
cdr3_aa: CASSTTPGVRSGNTIYF
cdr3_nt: TGTGCCAGCAGCACTACCCCAGGGGTCCGCTCTGGAAACACCATATATTTT

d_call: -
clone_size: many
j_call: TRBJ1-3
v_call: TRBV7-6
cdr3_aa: CASSLSRDRNTIYF
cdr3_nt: TGTGCCAGCAGCTTAAGCAGGGATAGAAACACCATATATTTT

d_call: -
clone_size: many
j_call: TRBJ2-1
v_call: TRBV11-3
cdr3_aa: CASSPRTQPDYNEQFF
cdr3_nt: TGTGCCAGCAGCCCTAGAACACAACCTGATTACAATGAGCAGTTCTTC

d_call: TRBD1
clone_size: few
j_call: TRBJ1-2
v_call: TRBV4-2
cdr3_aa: CASSHPQGGPETNYGYTF
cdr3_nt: TGTGCCAGCAGCCATCCGCAGGGGGGTCCAGAGACGAACTATGGCTACACCTTC

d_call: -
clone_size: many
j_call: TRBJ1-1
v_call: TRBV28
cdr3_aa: CASSPTRQAEAFF
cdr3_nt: TGTGCCAGCAGCCCAACCCGGCAGGCTGAAGCTTTCTTT

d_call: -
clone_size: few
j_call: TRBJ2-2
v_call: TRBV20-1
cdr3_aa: CSAPGRGDGELFF
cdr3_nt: TGCAGTGCCCCGGGACGGGGCGACGGGGAGCTGTTTTTT

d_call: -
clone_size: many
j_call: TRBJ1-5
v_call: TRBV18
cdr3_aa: CASSAGGGQPQHF
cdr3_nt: TGTGCCAGCTCGGCGGGGGGCGGTCAGCCCCAGCATTTT

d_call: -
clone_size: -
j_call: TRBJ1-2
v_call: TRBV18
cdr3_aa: CASSPPYGYGYTF
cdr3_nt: TGTGCCAGCTCACCACCTTACGGCTATGGCTACACCTTC

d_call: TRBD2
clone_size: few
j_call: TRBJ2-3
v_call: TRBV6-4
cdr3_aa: CASSDAAGTADTQYF
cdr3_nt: TGTGCCAGCAGTGACGCAGCGGGGACTGCAGATACGCAGTATTTT

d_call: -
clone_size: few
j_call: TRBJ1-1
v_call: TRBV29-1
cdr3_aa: CSVLRATEAFF
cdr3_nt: TGCAGCGTTCTCAGGGCAACTGAAGCTTTCTTT

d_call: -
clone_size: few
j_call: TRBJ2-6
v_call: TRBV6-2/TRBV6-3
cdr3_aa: CASNKLETAGANVLTF
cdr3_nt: TGTGCCAGCAACAAACTCGAAACGGCCGGGGCCAACGTCCTGACTTTC

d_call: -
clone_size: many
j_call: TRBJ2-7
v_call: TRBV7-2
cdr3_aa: CASSPSRDGYEQYF
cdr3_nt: TGTGCCAGCAGCCCCTCCCGGGACGGCTACGAGCAGTACTTC

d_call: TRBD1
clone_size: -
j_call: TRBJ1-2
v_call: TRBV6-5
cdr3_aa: CASSYEGTGNYGYTF
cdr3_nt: TGTGCCAGCAGTTACGAAGGGACAGGGAACTATGGCTACACCTTC

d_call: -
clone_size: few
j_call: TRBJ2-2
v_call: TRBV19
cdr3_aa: CASSGWTTGELFF
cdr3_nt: TGTGCCAGTAGTGGATGGACGACCGGGGAGCTGTTTTTT